The 32 T cell receptor beta chains listed next were all sequenced from one sample in a study of blood T cell repertoires in COVID-19. Produced via immunoSEQ multiplex PCR; TCRdb's table is partial and in-frame only. The data contain just over 250,000 clones, roughly four fifths of them singletons. Sequencing was done on a sample of PBMCs or T cells enriched from blood (not recorded which). These receptors all come from a man in his thirties or forties with acute COVID-19.

This chain joins TRBV15 and TRBJ2-3; the D gene is possibly TRBD1 (5 bases). V was clipped by 5 bases and J by 3 bases, with 27 bases between them. The CDR3 covers 19 residues. Germline V gives CDR1 LNHNV, CDR2 YYDKDF (reference sequence). In nucleotides, the CDR3 is TGTGCCACCAGCGGACACAAAGGAAGGAACCCCATCTGGACAGATACGCAGTATTTT. Its protein is CATSGHKGRNPIWTDTQYF.

The chain has TRBV28 and TRBJ1-5; weak D call: TRBD1 (6 bases). CDR1 and CDR2 (germline): MDHEN, SYDVKM. The CDR3 sequence is 15 residues long. V shed 10 bases and J shed 6 bases, with 22 bases lying between them. The CDR3 DNA is TGTGCCACGACACTACCACAGGGTCTGGGTCAGCCCCAGCATTTT. Encoded protein: CATTLPQGLGQPQHF.

This chain joins TRBV19 and TRBJ2-5; unclear D gene. The V end lost 3 bases, the J end lost 1 base, and 6 bases lay between the germline ends. The CDR3 totals 13 residues. Germline V gene lookup returns CDR1 LNHDA and CDR2 SQIVND (reference sequence). The CDR3 coding sequence is TGTGCCAGTAGTATTGTATTCCAAGAGACCCAGTACTTC. As protein: CASSIVFQETQYF.

This sequence joins TRBV6-4 and TRBJ2-2; D gene unclear. V lost 7 bases, J lost 3 bases, and 6 bases lay in between. The germline gives CDR1 MRHNA, CDR2 SNTAGT. This CDR3 spans 12 amino acids. The CDR3 bases are TGTGCCAGCAAAACAGACACCGGGGAGCTGTTTTTT. Its protein product is CASKTDTGELFF.

V is TRBV5-1 and J is TRBJ2-5, with D possibly matching TRBD2 (5 bases). V lost 0 bases and J 4 bases, leaving 13 bases between the germline ends. Per germline, CDR1 SGHRS and CDR2 YFSETQ. The CDR3 runs 15 residues. CDR3 coding DNA: TGCGCCAGCAGCTTGGGACACCTTGGAGGAGAGACCCAGTACTTC. Protein sequence: CASSLGHLGGETQYF. Looking up the rest from reference TRBV5-1 and TRBJ2-5 gives the full variable domain: KAGVTQTPRYLIKTRGQQVTLSCSPISGHRSVSWYQQTPGQGLQFLFEYFSETQRNKGNFPGRFSGRQFSNSRSEMNVSTLELGDSALYLCASSLGHLGGETQYFGPGTRLLVL.

The chain couples TRBV4-1 to TRBJ1-1; 7 bases are a match to TRBD1. CDR1 and CDR2 (germline): MGHRA, YSYEKL. This CDR3 is built from 14 residues. V trimming: 4 bases; J trimming: 2 bases; junction bases outside the gene matches: 4. The CDR3 DNA reads TGCGCCAGCAGCCCACAGGGGTATAACACTGAAGCTTTCTTT. It translates to CASSPQGYNTEAFF.

The CDR3 nucleotides are TGTGCCACCAGCGCGGCGGGTGGGGATACGCAGTATTTT. Its translation: CATSAAGGDTQYF. The chain employs TRBV24-1 and TRBJ2-3; D is perhaps TRBD2 (5 bases). Germline V gene sequence: CDR1 KGHDR, CDR2 SFDVKD. The CDR3 is 13 residues long. V dropped 7 bases and J dropped 6 bases, with 13 bases sitting between them.

The chain links TRBV4-2 to TRBJ2-1; a weak D match, TRBD2 (7 bases). The CDR3 totals 16 residues. CDR1 and CDR2 (germline): LGHNA, YNFKEQ. Trimming cost V 1 base and J 10 bases, with 20 bases left between them. The CDR3 region is CASSQVGRGAEDEQFF. Here the CDR3 DNA reads TGTGCCAGCAGCCAAGTGGGGAGGGGGGCTGAGGACGAGCAGTTCTTC.

The rearrangement links TRBV7-9 to TRBJ2-3, with D tentatively TRBD1 (6 bases). Trimming stripped 9 bases from V and 3 bases from J, with 10 bases between. Germline CDR1 and CDR2: SEHNR and FQNEAQ (reference sequence). This CDR3 has 12 amino acids. The CDR3: CASLRGTDTQYF. CDR3 DNA sequence: TGTGCCAGTCTTAGGGGGACAGATACGCAGTATTTT.

The chain has TRBV12-3 or TRBV12-4 and TRBJ2-7; D remains unclear. The CDR3 length is 12 residues. The ends were cut back, 5 bases at V and 3 bases at J, with 8 bases in the middle. Here the CDR3 reads CASSHDIYEQYV. The CDR3 nucleotides are TGTGCCAGCAGTCATGACATCTACGAGCAGTACGTC.

J is TRBJ2-1 and V is TRBV27; D gene uncertain. This CDR3 spans 12 amino acids. Trimming shortened V by 6 bases and J by 5 bases, and 8 bases separated the two germline ends. CDR1 and CDR2 from the germline V gene are MNHEY and SMNVEV (reference sequence). In nucleotides, the CDR3 is TGTGCCAGCAGCCGAGAAAACAATGAGCAGTTCTTC. Its translation is CASSRENNEQFF.

V and J are TRBV29-1 and TRBJ2-7; a weak D match, TRBD2 (5 bases). V was trimmed by 6 bases and J by 2 bases, leaving 17 bases between them. The CDR3 has 14 residues. Looked up from germline, CDR1 is SQVTM and CDR2 is ANQGSEA. CDR3 nucleotide sequence: TGCAGCGTCTCCACGGACGGGGAAACCTACGAGCAGTACGTC. Amino acids: CSVSTDGETYEQYV.

As concerns this clone: Germline is not matched at one junction end, which may reflect a read error. The V gene is TRBV5-1, the J gene TRBJ2-2, with no clear D. The V gene's germline CDR1 is SGHRS and CDR2 YFSETQ. This CDR3 is built from 14 residues. CDR3 residues: CASSLAAEPGELFF. Written as DNA, the CDR3 is TGTGCCAGCAGCTTGGCCGCAGAACCCGGGGAGCTGTTTTTT.

The chain recombines TRBV29-1 with TRBJ2-5, with 11 bases aligning to TRBD2. In germline, CDR1 is SQVTM, CDR2 ANQGSEA. V shed 7 bases and J 5 bases; nucleotides not matched to a gene: 9. The CDR3 covers 14 residues. The chain's CDR3 is CSGRVAGGVETQYF. The CDR3 bases are TGCAGCGGGCGAGTAGCGGGAGGGGTGGAGACCCAGTACTTC.

This chain connects TRBV7-6 to TRBJ2-1, with a possible D match to TRBD1 (6 bases). Germline lookup yields CDR1 SGHVS and CDR2 FNYEAQ. The CDR3 is 14 residues long. V was pared by 5 bases and J by 4 bases, with 12 bases between. CDR3 protein: CASSAGQRYNEQFF. CDR3 sequence (DNA): TGTGCCAGCAGCGCCGGACAGAGATACAATGAGCAGTTCTTC. Drawing the rest from reference TRBV7-6 and TRBJ2-1, the complete variable domain is GAGVSQSPRYKVTKRGQDVALRCDPISGHVSLYWYRQALGQGPEFLTYFNYEAQQDKSGLPNDRFSAERPEGSISTLTIQRTEQRDSAMYRCASSAGQRYNEQFFGPGTRLTVL.

The J gene is TRBJ2-1, the V gene TRBV12-3 or TRBV12-4, with no clear D. CDR3 length equals 13 residues. V was shortened by 6 bases and J by 5 bases, with 11 bases between the two germline ends. The CDR3 region is CASSVTRNNEQFF. The CDR3 DNA sequence: TGTGCCAGCAGCGTCACGCGAAACAATGAGCAGTTCTTC.

The chain recombines TRBV2 with TRBJ2-2, with 9 positions matching TRBD2. The CDR3 covers 17 residues. Looked up from germline, CDR1 is SNHLY and CDR2 is FYNNEI. V was clipped by 3 bases and J by 4 bases; unmatched bases: 9. The CDR3 coding sequence is TGTGCCAGCAGTGATGGGCTAGCGGGATTGAGCACCGGGGAGCTGTTTTTT. It codes for CASSDGLAGLSTGELFF. Variable domain in full (rest from reference TRBV2 and TRBJ2-2): EPEVTQTPSHQVTQMGQEVILRCVPISNHLYFYWYRQILGQKVEFLVSFYNNEISEKSEIFDDQFSVERPDGSNFTLKIRSTKLEDSAMYFCASSDGLAGLSTGELFFGEGSRLTVL.

The chain combines TRBV5-1 with TRBJ1-2; maybe TRBD1 (6 bases). Germline-derived CDR1 and CDR2 are SGHRS and YFSETQ. Trimming left V 5 bases short and J 8 bases short, with 22 bases between. CDR3 size: 15 residues. For the CDR3, the DNA is TGCGCCAGCAGGGGGGTGGCACAGGGAGTCGGCGGCTACACCTTC. Its protein is CASRGVAQGVGGYTF.

J is TRBJ1-5 and V is TRBV24-1, with D maybe TRBD1 (6 bases). This CDR3 region has 15 residues. Trimming cost V 3 bases and J 4 bases, with 12 bases left between them. Germline V gene lookup returns CDR1 KGHDR and CDR2 SFDVKD. CDR3: CATSDQGQPNQPQHF. CDR3 sequence (DNA): TGTGCCACCAGTGATCAAGGACAGCCAAATCAGCCCCAGCATTTT.

Concerning this clone: Germline is not matched at one junction end, which may reflect a read error. This sequence joins TRBV10-3 and TRBJ2-5; 10 positions match TRBD1. The CDR3 extends over 14 amino acids. CDR1 and CDR2 from the germline V gene are ENHRY and SYGVKD. CDR3 nucleotides: TGTGCCGTCAGGACCGGGACAGGGGTGGGGACCCAGTACTTC. It translates to CAVRTGTGVGTQYF.

This chain connects TRBV19 to TRBJ1-6; D ambiguous. The V gene's germline CDR1 is LNHDA and CDR2 SQIVND (reference sequence). This CDR3 region has 17 residues. The V gene lost 6 bases and the J gene lost 1 base, with 16 bases spanning the gap. CDR3 protein: CASSPIREMSYNSPLHF. CDR3 coding DNA: TGTGCCAGTAGCCCTATACGGGAGATGTCCTATAATTCACCCCTCCACTTT. Full variable domain (missing parts from reference TRBV19 and TRBJ1-6): DGGITQSPKYLFRKEGQNVTLSCEQNLNHDAMYWYRQDPGQGLRLIYYSQIVNDFQKGDIAEGYSVSREKKESFPLTVTSAQKNPTAFYLCASSPIREMSYNSPLHFGNGTRLTVT.

This clone occurred once. The CDR3 nucleotides are TGTGCCAGCATGACAGGGGCCATGAGGGGTGAGCAGTTCTTC. Encoded protein: CASMTGAMRGEQFF. The rearrangement uses TRBV25-1 and TRBJ2-1; 8 positions agree with TRBD1. With 7 bases clipped from V and 9 bases from J, the junction kept 11 bases outside the gene matches. Germline V gene sequence: CDR1 MGHDK, CDR2 SYGVNS. The CDR3 is 14 residues long.

This chain uses TRBV10-2 with TRBJ2-3; 8 nucleotides align to TRBD2. Germline V gives CDR1 WSHSY, CDR2 SAAADI. V dropped 7 bases and J dropped 2; count of bases not matched to a gene: 2. The CDR3 runs to 13 residues. DNA for the CDR3: TGCGCCAGCACGGGGGGGTCCACAGATACGCAGTATTTT. It translates to CASTGGSTDTQYF.

The rearrangement uses TRBV28 and TRBJ2-4; D remains unclear. The CDR3 consists of 12 residues. V lost 8 bases and J lost 4, with 9 bases in between. Germline loops: CDR1 MDHEN, CDR2 SYDVKM. This CDR3 is CASGLQKNIQYF. CDR3 bases: TGTGCCAGCGGGTTACAGAAAAACATTCAGTACTTC.

The chain couples TRBV5-6 to TRBJ2-1; TRBD2 agrees at 11 bases. This CDR3 spans 15 amino acids. Germline loops: CDR1 SGHDT, CDR2 YYEEEE. Trimming cost V 3 bases and J 4 bases; bases outside gene matches: 3. CDR3 loop: CASSSWTSGYNEQFF. The CDR3 region has the DNA TGTGCCAGCAGCTCGTGGACTAGCGGGTACAATGAGCAGTTCTTC.

The gene calls are TRBV10-1 and TRBJ2-1, with no clear D. Deletions cut 6 bases from V and 2 bases from J, with 14 bases between. Germline V CDR1 and CDR2: WNHNN, SYGVQD (reference sequence). This CDR3 contains 15 residues. As DNA, the CDR3 is TGCGCCAGCAGCCTAGACCCGGCTACCTACAATGAGCAGTTCTTC. This gives the protein CASSLDPATYNEQFF.

The chain carries TRBV7-6 and TRBJ1-5; D is unresolved. Trimming cost V 0 bases and J 8 bases, with 8 bases left between them. Germline assignment: CDR1 SGHVS and CDR2 FNYEAQ. This CDR3 is built from 13 residues. The CDR3 loop reads CASSLALREPQHF. DNA of the CDR3: TGTGCCAGCAGCTTAGCCTTGCGGGAGCCCCAGCATTTT.

V and J are TRBV7-8 and TRBJ2-5, with 9 bases lining up with TRBD2. The CDR3 has 17 amino acids. Germline loops: CDR1 SGHVS, CDR2 FQNEAQ. With V trimmed by 4 bases and J by 0 bases, 9 bases remained unmatched. DNA for the CDR3: TGTGCCAGCAGCTCCTATCCTAGCGGGGTGTACCAAGAGACCCAGTACTTC. Translated: CASSSYPSGVYQETQYF.

This clone was seen a single time. Germline is not matched at one junction end, which may reflect a read error. This chain links TRBV5-1 with TRBJ1-6, with 8 bases aligning to TRBD1. Germline V CDR1 and CDR2: SGHRS, YFSETQ. This CDR3 contains 15 residues. This CDR3 reads CASSQAGQDYSPLHF. The CDR3 DNA reads as TGTGCCAGCAGCCAGGCGGGACAGGATTATTCACCCCTCCACTTT.

This clone was counted a single time. The gene calls are TRBV11-3 and TRBJ2-5; 7 positions agree with TRBD2. The V gene's germline CDR1 is SGHNT and CDR2 YENEEA. With 1 base clipped from V and 7 bases from J, the junction kept 6 bases outside the gene matches. This CDR3 contains 14 residues. The CDR3 reads CASSLAGGTGTQYF. The CDR3 DNA reads TGTGCCAGCAGCTTAGCGGGGGGAACGGGGACCCAGTACTTC.

This chain uses TRBV10-1 with TRBJ2-5, with 12 bases that match TRBD2. V was clipped by 4 bases and J by 9 bases; unmatched bases: 12. Looked up from germline, CDR1 is WNHNN and CDR2 is SYGVQD (reference sequence). This CDR3 region has 16 residues. The chain's CDR3 is CASSGLAGAPGGAQYF. The CDR3 DNA sequence: TGCGCCAGCAGTGGACTAGCGGGGGCCCCAGGAGGGGCCCAGTACTTC.

This chain uses TRBV7-9 with TRBJ2-1; TRBD2 agrees at 10 bases. V shed 7 bases, J shed 5 bases, and the junction held 8 bases outside the gene matches. The CDR3 runs 15 residues. Per germline, CDR1 SEHNR and CDR2 FQNEAQ (reference sequence). This CDR3 reads CASTDGLADNNEQFF. CDR3 bases: TGTGCCAGCACCGACGGACTAGCGGACAACAATGAGCAGTTCTTC.